This record looks at one T cell receptor beta chain sequence and its context. This clone has a single count. Its antigen specificity is not known. No much larger clone is present one base from it, and per-base qualities are unavailable. This sample stems from a study of PD-1 blockade in classical Hodgkin lymphoma (TCRdb year 2020). At the level of the whole study: Nivolumab dosing was 3 mg/kg intravenously every 2 weeks, continuing until either disease progression or unacceptable toxicity. The study used CyTOF and TCR beta sequencing to define a peripheral blood immune signature of response to PD-1 blockade in classical Hodgkin lymphoma. General conclusions and limits of the study: Among trial patients, those achieving complete response had baseline diversity similar to that of newly diagnosed patients, while diversity was significantly lower in partial responders and progressors. Lower diversity was seen in patients whose nivolumab began less than 1 year after ASCT, and these patients were left out of later analyses so that immune reconstitution would not confound the results. CD4+ but not CD8+ TCR diversity rose significantly by C4D1 (p=0.0027 vs p=0.16), most apparent in complete responders (p=0.02). Baseline TCR diversity was reported to be lower in newly diagnosed patients than in healthy donors and to be lower still in relapsed/refractory patients. The study was limited to a single clinical trial cohort, and causes of repertoire differences, possibly disease activity or prior therapy, remained undefined.

Sample time point, as interpreted from the label and publication: cycle 1 day 1 (C1D1), immediately before nivolumab initiation. All trial patients had relapsed after autologous stem cell transplantation, with cohorts A, B and C differing in prior brentuximab vedotin exposure. A total of around 59 patients with relapsed/refractory classical Hodgkin lymphoma made up the trial cohort, and each patient's best overall response was complete response, partial response or progressive disease. In the multi-cohort phase II CheckMate 205 trial, trial patients received single-agent nivolumab. Best overall response was determined by an independent review committee according to the 2007 International Working Group response criteria. Trial PBMCs were collected just before the start of nivolumab (C1D1) and during therapy at cycle 2 day 1 and cycle 4 day 1. After peripheral blood was drawn into 8 mL Vacutainer Cell Preparation Tubes, PBMCs were isolated by centrifugation and then cryopreserved.

Genomic DNA was extracted with the Qiagen DNeasy kit from unsorted PBMCs and from negatively selected CD4+ and CD8+ fractions. TCR beta CDR3 regions were subjected to amplification by immunoSEQ multiplex PCR with primers that anneal to V and J segments. Amplification bias was minimized using a synthetic immune receptor repertoire, and residual bias was removed computationally after sequencing. In the authors' own workflow: Custom Python scripts were used to quantify repertoire diversity as the Shannon entropy index. Unsorted, CD4+ and CD8+ repertoires were analyzed separately, except for combined analyses in which CD4+ and CD8+ sequences were merged in silico. Clonal expansion was defined as a frequency increase of at least 2-fold after treatment compared with C1D1, and clones undetected at baseline were assigned a pseudocount of 0.5. Clones with 0 or 1 copy at C1D1 were defined as singleton clones, while clones with 2 or more copies were defined as non-singleton clones. Clones expanded in unsorted samples were annotated as CD4+, CD8+ or unknown by matching protein sequences in sorted samples from the same patient. Wilcoxon tests on paired samples were used to test changes in diversity from C1D1 to C4D1. Here the immuneACCESS table is served through TCRdb, limited to in-frame sequences with V and J called. Missing clones are a known gap in these copies; in checked studies unresolved V genes cover under half, and the rest lacks a known reason. The V and J calls and clone size were taken over from that table, and D and trimming were inferred from the DNA. A total of tens of thousands of clones appear in this sample, 75% to 90% of them only once. Less than 25% of the sample is held by the ten biggest clonotypes.

Source: peripheral blood mononuclear cells (PBMCs), taken at baseline. The TCR sequence derives from a human donor with classical Hodgkin lymphoma.

The CDR3 protein: CASSAGHLKADGYTF. The DNA sequence is TGTGCCAGCAGCGCGGGACACCTAAAGGCGGATGGCTACACCTTC. This sequence uses TRBV5-4 and TRBJ1-2; the D segment could be TRBD1, given 6 matching bases. V is cut by 4 bases and J by 6 bases, and the space between the germline ends is 19 bases. CDR1 and CDR2 are read off the germline V gene (reference sequence) as SGHNT and YYREEE. The CDR3 numbers 15 residues from cysteine through phenylalanine. CDR3 DNA only is kept here, 45 bases in frame from base 1.